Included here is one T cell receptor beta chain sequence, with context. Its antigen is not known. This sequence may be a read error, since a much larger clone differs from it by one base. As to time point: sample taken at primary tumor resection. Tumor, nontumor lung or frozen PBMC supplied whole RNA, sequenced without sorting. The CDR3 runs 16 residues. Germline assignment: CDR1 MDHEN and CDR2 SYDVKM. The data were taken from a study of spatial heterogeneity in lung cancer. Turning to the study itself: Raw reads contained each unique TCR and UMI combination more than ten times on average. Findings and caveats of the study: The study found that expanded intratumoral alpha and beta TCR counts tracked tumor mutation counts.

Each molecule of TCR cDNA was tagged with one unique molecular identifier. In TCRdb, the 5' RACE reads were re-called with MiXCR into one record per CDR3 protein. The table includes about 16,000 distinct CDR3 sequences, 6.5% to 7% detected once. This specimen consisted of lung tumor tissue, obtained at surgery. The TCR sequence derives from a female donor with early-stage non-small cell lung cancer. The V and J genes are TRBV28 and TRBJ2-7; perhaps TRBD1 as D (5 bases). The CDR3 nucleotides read TGTGTCAGCAGCCGCCCCTCACAGGCCGCCTCCTACGAGCAGTACTTC. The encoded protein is CVSSRPSQAASYEQYF.